Shown below are 15 T cell receptor beta chains from a single sample sequenced in a study of OX40 agonist ivuxolimab in advanced cancers. Here immunoSEQ multiplex PCR was the method, and the copy in TCRdb shows in-frame clones only, minus some. This table has about 58,000 clones, 70% to 90% appearing once. The sequencing used CD4+ or CD8+ T cells sorted from blood, collected in a trial of the OX40 agonist ivuxolimab. The origin of the receptors is an adult with an advanced solid tumor such as melanoma, head and neck, liver or kidney cancer.

The rearrangement links TRBV4-2 to TRBJ2-3; 14 bases match TRBD2. This CDR3 contains 15 residues. V trimming: 3 bases; J trimming: 10 bases; junction bases outside the gene matches: 6. Germline-derived CDR1 and CDR2 are LGHNA and YNFKEQ. Written as DNA, the CDR3 is TGTGCCAGCAGCCAGCAGGGACTAGCGGGGGTTGCGCAGTATTTT. Residues: CASSQQGLAGVAQYF.

The V gene is TRBV6-5, the J gene TRBJ2-7; a weak D match, TRBD2 (5 bases). The CDR3 is 13 amino acids. V lost 8 bases to trimming and J lost 7 bases, with 18 bases between them. Germline V CDR1 and CDR2: MNHEY, SVGAGI. The CDR3 DNA follows: TGTGCCAGCCAGCGGCCTGGCGTTGAAGAGCAGTACTTC. Its protein product is CASQRPGVEEQYF.

J is TRBJ2-1 and V is TRBV5-1, with no clear D. V shed 2 bases and J shed 8 bases, with 5 bases lying between them. The CDR3 consists of 11 residues. CDR1 is SGHRS, CDR2 YFSETQ, per germline. In DNA form, the CDR3 reads TGCGCCAGCAGCTTAGACTATGAGCAGTTCTTC. Protein: CASSLDYEQFF.

The chain joins TRBV5-5 to TRBJ2-1; D ambiguous. The CDR3 contains 14 residues. V lost 0 bases, J lost 5 bases, and 9 bases lay in between. Germline V gene lookup returns CDR1 SGHKS and CDR2 YYEKEE (reference sequence). The chain's CDR3 is CASSLVGWNNEQFF. In DNA, the CDR3 is TGTGCCAGCAGCTTGGTTGGGTGGAACAATGAGCAGTTCTTC.

This rearrangement joins TRBV18 to TRBJ1-5; 9 bases match TRBD1. Losses at the gene ends were 6 bases for V and 5 bases for J; bases not matched to a gene: 5. In germline, CDR1 is KGHSH, CDR2 LQKENI. CDR3 length: 14 residues. The CDR3 spells CASSLGQGYQPQHF. Written as DNA, the CDR3 is TGTGCCAGCTCCCTTGGACAGGGGTATCAGCCCCAGCATTTT.

The chain has TRBV2 and TRBJ2-3; TRBD2 might be the D (6 bases). CDR1 SNHLY and CDR2 FYNNEI come from the germline V gene. This CDR3 contains 14 residues. Trimming pared 7 bases from V and 1 base from J, leaving 12 bases between. The CDR3 DNA follows: TGTGCCAGCAAAACCCAGCGGGGCACAGATACGCAGTATTTT. The encoded protein is CASKTQRGTDTQYF.

This clone was seen a single time. Within the sample, other DNA sequences also encode this same CDR3. The chain links TRBV28 to TRBJ1-5, with D possibly TRBD1 on 5 matching bases. This CDR3 contains 12 residues. V was pared by 7 bases and J by 4 bases, with 8 bases between. CDR1 MDHEN and CDR2 SYDVKM come from the germline V gene. The CDR3 here is CASIGGNQPQHF. The CDR3 region has the DNA TGTGCCAGCATCGGGGGAAATCAGCCCCAGCATTTT.

The chain couples TRBV5-1 to TRBJ2-3; 7 bases map to TRBD1. The V and J ends lost 7 bases and 2 bases, in that order; junction bases with no gene match: 13. The germline gives CDR1 SGHRS, CDR2 YFSETQ. The CDR3 has 16 amino acids. As DNA, the CDR3 is TGCGCCAGCGGTACGACCAACAGGGGCTCCACAGATACGCAGTATTTT. Translation: CASGTTNRGSTDTQYF.

This sequence joins TRBV2 and TRBJ1-2; TRBD1 is a possible D gene (6 bases). Per the germline V gene, CDR1 is SNHLY and CDR2 is FYNNEI. V lost 6 bases to trimming and J lost 5 bases, with 13 bases between them. CDR3 length: 13 residues. CDR3 amino acids: CASSGQPGYGYTF. The CDR3 bases are TGTGCCAGCAGCGGACAGCCAGGGTATGGCTACACCTTC.

The CDR3 DNA reads as TGTGCCATCAGTGCGGGAAGCGGGGGGGCCAATGAGCAGTTCTTC. Amino acid sequence: CAISAGSGGANEQFF. The gene calls are TRBV10-3 and TRBJ2-1; 10 nucleotides match TRBD2. CDR1 ENHRY and CDR2 SYGVKD come from the germline V gene. The CDR3 is made up of 15 amino acids. V lost 4 bases and J lost 6; bases outside the gene matches: 6.

This clone was found once. The rearrangement links TRBV5-6 to TRBJ2-3; 7 bases align to TRBD2. The CDR3 contains 14 residues. Germline-derived CDR1 and CDR2 are SGHDT and YYEEEE. V was clipped by 1 base and J by 6 bases; unmatched bases: 5. CDR3 loop: CASSLRWGGDTQYF. CDR3 nucleotides: TGTGCCAGCAGCTTGCGGTGGGGAGGGGATACGCAGTATTTT. The full variable domain, in which reference TRBV5-6 and TRBJ2-3 provide the parts outside the CDR3, is DAGVTQSPTHLIKTRGQQVTLRCSPKSGHDTVSWYQQALGQGPQFIFQYYEEEERQRGNFPDRFSGHQFPNYSSELNVNALLLGDSALYLCASSLRWGGDTQYFGPGTRLTVL.

The chain employs TRBV28 and TRBJ1-4; D is possibly TRBD1 (5 bases). V was pared by 4 bases and J by 4 bases, with 7 bases between. The CDR3 has 13 amino acids. Germline loops: CDR1 MDHEN, CDR2 SYDVKM. DNA of the CDR3: TGTGCCAGCAGTTGGGGGGGTAATGAAAAACTGTTTTTT. This codes for CASSWGGNEKLFF. The entire variable domain, with the rest obtained from reference TRBV28 and TRBJ1-4, is as follows: DVKVTQSSRYLVKRTGEKVFLECVQDMDHENMFWYRQDPGLGLRLIYFSYDVKMKEKGDIPEGYSVSREKKERFSLILESASTNQTSMYLCASSWGGNEKLFFGSGTQLSVL.

CDR3 nucleotides: TGTGCCAGTATCGAGGAGGGCTCTGGAAACACCATATATTTT. This sequence encodes CASIEEGSGNTIYF. The V and J genes are TRBV28 and TRBJ1-3, with unresolved D. Trimming shortened V by 9 bases and J by 0 bases, and 12 bases separated the two germline ends. The CDR3 runs to 14 residues. Germline loops: CDR1 MDHEN, CDR2 SYDVKM. The full variable domain, rest sourced from reference TRBV28 and TRBJ1-3, is DVKVTQSSRYLVKRTGEKVFLECVQDMDHENMFWYRQDPGLGLRLIYFSYDVKMKEKGDIPEGYSVSREKKERFSLILESASTNQTSMYLCASIEEGSGNTIYFGEGSWLTVV.

The chain couples TRBV5-5 to TRBJ1-2; D gene unclear. Germline V gene lookup returns CDR1 SGHKS and CDR2 YYEKEE (reference sequence). This CDR3 contains 15 residues. V was pared by 4 bases and J by 3 bases, with 16 bases between. Written as DNA, the CDR3 is TGTGCCAGCAGCCCCGTACCCGACGGCTACTATGGCTACACCTTC. Amino acid sequence: CASSPVPDGYYGYTF.

Turning to this clone: One end of the junction does not line up with germline, which may come from a read error. J is TRBJ2-2 and V is TRBV7-7; 8 bases are shared with TRBD2. Germline V gene data show CDR1 as SSHAT and CDR2 as FNYEAQ (reference sequence). This CDR3 region has 16 residues. The CDR3 loop reads CASSLEAGEHTGELFF. CDR3 DNA sequence: TGTGCTAGCAGCTTAGAAGCGGGGGAACACACCGGGGAGCTGTTTTTT.